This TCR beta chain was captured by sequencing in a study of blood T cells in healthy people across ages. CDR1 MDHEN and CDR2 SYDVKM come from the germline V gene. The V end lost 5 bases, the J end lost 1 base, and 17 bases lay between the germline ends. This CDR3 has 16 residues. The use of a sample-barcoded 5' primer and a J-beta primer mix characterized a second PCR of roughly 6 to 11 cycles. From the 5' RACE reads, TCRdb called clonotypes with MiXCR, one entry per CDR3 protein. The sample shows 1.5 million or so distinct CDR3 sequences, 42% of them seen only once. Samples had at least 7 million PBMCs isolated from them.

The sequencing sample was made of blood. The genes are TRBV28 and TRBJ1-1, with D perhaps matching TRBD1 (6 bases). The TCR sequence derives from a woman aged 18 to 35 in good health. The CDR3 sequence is CASSGRPGAGNTEAFF. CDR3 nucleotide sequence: TGTGCCAGCAGTGGGAGACCAGGGGCTGGGAACACTGAAGCTTTCTTT.